One sample yielded the 9 T cell receptor beta chains listed below, sequenced in a study of shared clonotypes between healthy human individuals. Repertoires were generated with immunoSEQ multiplex PCR, while TCRdb's copy carries only in-frame clones and drops some. The table shows about 1 million clones, with about 75% occurring only once. Sequenced material: memory CD4+ T cells sorted from blood. Subset here: CD45RA-negative fraction. The receptors come from a man younger than 35 in good health.

This clone came up a few times. This chain uses TRBV18 with TRBJ1-4; tentative D call: TRBD1 (6 bases). Germline values: CDR1 KGHSH, CDR2 LQKENI. Between the trimmed V and J ends, which lost 3 bases and 0 bases, there was a span of 11 bases. This CDR3 is 16 amino acids long. CDR3 residues: CASSPTGLATNEKLFF. The DNA for the CDR3 is TGTGCCAGCTCACCGACAGGACTTGCAACTAATGAAAAACTGTTTTTT.

The rearrangement links TRBV20-1 to TRBJ2-7; possibly TRBD1 or TRBD2 for D (5 bases each). This CDR3 region has 11 residues. V was clipped by 6 bases and J by 6 bases, with 12 bases between them. Germline V CDR1 and CDR2: DFQATT, SNEGSKA (reference sequence). CDR3 nucleotides: TGCAGTGCCAGTAGTGGGACCGAGCAGTACTTC. Translation: CSASSGTEQYF.

This clone was seen many times. The gene calls are TRBV15 and TRBJ1-5; no clear D gene. This CDR3 spans 16 amino acids. The germline CDR1 and CDR2 sequences are LNHNV and YYDKDF (reference sequence). The V and J ends lost 8 bases and 7 bases respectively, with 24 bases between them. CDR3 sequence: CATSQERGWGYQPQHF. CDR3 bases: TGTGCCACCTCCCAGGAAAGAGGGTGGGGATACCAGCCCCAGCATTTT.

The chain couples TRBV5-4 to TRBJ1-1; the D gene is possibly TRBD1 (5 bases). The CDR3 length is 15 residues. V lost 5 bases, J lost 1 base, and 15 bases lay in between. The germline CDR1 and CDR2 sequences are SGHNT and YYREEE (reference sequence). The CDR3 region has the DNA TGTGCCAGCAGACCCGTCGACGGGGGGAACACTGAAGCTTTCTTT. It codes for CASRPVDGGNTEAFF. Looking up the rest from reference TRBV5-4 and TRBJ1-1 gives the full variable domain: ETGVTQSPTHLIKTRGQQVTLRCSSQSGHNTVSWYQQALGQGPQFIFQYYREEENGRGNFPPRFSGLQFPNYSSELNVNALELDDSALYLCASRPVDGGNTEAFFGQGTRLTVV.

This chain uses TRBV29-1 with TRBJ1-1; 10 bases line up with TRBD1. J was trimmed by 0 bases and V by 4 bases; bases with no gene match: 5. The germline V gene has CDR1 SQVTM and CDR2 ANQGSEA. The CDR3 length is 15 residues. CDR3 DNA: TGCAGCGTTGGAGGGGACAGGGGCGTGAACACTGAAGCTTTCTTT. It specifies CSVGGDRGVNTEAFF.

This chain uses TRBV7-6 with TRBJ2-1; 8 nucleotides agree with TRBD2. Trimming at V came to 0 bases and at J to 8 bases, leaving 9 bases not matched to a gene. This CDR3 has 16 residues. Germline CDR1 and CDR2: SGHVS and FNYEAQ. For the CDR3, the DNA is TGTGCCAGCAGCTTAGCGAGCGGACTAGCATCCCATGAGCAGTTCTTC. Amino acids: CASSLASGLASHEQFF.

The chain couples TRBV11-1 to TRBJ2-2, with D maybe TRBD2 (5 bases). The germline gives CDR1 SGHAT, CDR2 FQDESV (reference sequence). The CDR3 spans 14 residues. Trimming shortened V by 5 bases and J by 5 bases, and 12 bases separated the two germline ends. This CDR3 reads CASSPGIGTGELFF. DNA of the CDR3: TGTGCCAGCAGCCCCGGGATTGGGACCGGGGAGCTGTTTTTT.

The rearrangement uses TRBV27 and TRBJ2-7, with D tentatively TRBD1 (5 bases). Germline V CDR1 and CDR2: MNHEY, SMNVEV (reference sequence). The CDR3 sequence is 15 residues long. The V gene lost 2 bases and the J gene lost 3 bases, with 14 bases spanning the gap. Here the CDR3 reads CASSLNTGFLYEQYF. DNA for the CDR3: TGTGCCAGCAGTTTAAACACAGGTTTTCTCTACGAGCAGTACTTC.

This sequence joins TRBV5-1 and TRBJ2-1; 16 bases fit TRBD2. Per the germline V gene, CDR1 is SGHRS and CDR2 is YFSETQ. Losses at the gene ends were 0 bases for V and 4 bases for J; bases not matched to a gene: 1. This CDR3 comprises 17 residues. The CDR3 sequence: CASSLGGLAGGYNEQFF. The CDR3 bases are TGCGCCAGCAGCTTGGGGGGACTAGCGGGAGGGTACAATGAGCAGTTCTTC.